This TCR beta chain was identified in a study of blood T cell repertoires in COVID-19. In its sample, this clone was seen once. V was trimmed by 1 base and J by 7 bases, leaving 11 bases between them. In germline, CDR1 is SGHVS, CDR2 FQNEAQ. This CDR3 is 15 amino acids long. Clones were read by immunoSEQ multiplex PCR, and TCRdb kept only the in-frame ones, dropping some. The sample holds roughly 150,000 clones, around 81% seen once. The sequencing sample was made of peripheral blood. The rearrangement joins TRBV7-8 to TRBJ1-6; possibly TRBD1 for D (5 bases). The sequence derives from a man in his 70s with active or convalescent COVID-19. Written as DNA, the CDR3 is TGTGCCAGCAGCTTAGGGGGCGCGGAGAATTCACCCCTCCACTTT. It specifies CASSLGGAENSPLHF.